The T cell receptor (beta chain) described here comes from a study of T cell responses to AZD1222 COVID-19 vaccine. Worth noting for this clone: Its antigen is still unknown.

V was cut by 4 bases and J by 3 bases, with 3 bases left in between. Germline V gene data show CDR1 as ENHRY and CDR2 as SYGVKD. There are 12 residues in the CDR3. Study results and caveats: Regions 160-218 and 743-854 dominated among vaccine-associated CD4 TCRs spanning spike. Clonal diversity may have been underestimated in mostly white British donors. Just a handful of AZD1222 recipients tested seropositive at baseline.

TCRdb's copy holds only in-frame clones and misses some; the assay was immunoSEQ multiplex PCR. Among about 120,000 clones, under 95% were seen once, and the ten largest hold approximately 5%. Pooling was applied to second doses at about 4 or about 12 weeks. The chain recombines TRBV10-3 with TRBJ2-2, with D unresolved. This clonotype was sampled from an adult who received the AZD1222 COVID-19 vaccine. The material was peripheral blood, obtained 28 days after the second AZD1222 dose. The CDR3 sequence: CAISGDTGELFF. In nucleotides, the CDR3 is TGTGCCATCAGTGGGGACACCGGGGAGCTGTTTTTT.